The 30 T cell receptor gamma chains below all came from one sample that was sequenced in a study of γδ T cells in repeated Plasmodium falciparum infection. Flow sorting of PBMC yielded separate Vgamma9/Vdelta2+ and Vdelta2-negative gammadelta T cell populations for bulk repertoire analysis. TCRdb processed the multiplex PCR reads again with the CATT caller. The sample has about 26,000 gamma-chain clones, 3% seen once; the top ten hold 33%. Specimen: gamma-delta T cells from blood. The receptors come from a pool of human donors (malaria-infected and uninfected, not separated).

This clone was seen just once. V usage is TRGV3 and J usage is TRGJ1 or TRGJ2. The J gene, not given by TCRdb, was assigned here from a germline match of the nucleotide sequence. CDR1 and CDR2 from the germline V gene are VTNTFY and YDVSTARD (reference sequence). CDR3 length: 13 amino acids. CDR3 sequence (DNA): TGTGCACCTGGGACAGGCCGTTATTATAAGAAACTCTTT. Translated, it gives CAPGTGRYYKKLF.

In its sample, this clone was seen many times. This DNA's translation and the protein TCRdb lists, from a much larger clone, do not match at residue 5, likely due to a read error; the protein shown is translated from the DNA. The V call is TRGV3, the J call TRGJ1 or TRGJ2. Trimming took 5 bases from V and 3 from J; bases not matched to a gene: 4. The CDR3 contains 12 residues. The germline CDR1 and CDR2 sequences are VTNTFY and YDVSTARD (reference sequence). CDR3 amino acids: CATWALYYKKLF. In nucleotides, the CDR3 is TGTGCCACCTGGGCTCTTTATTATAAGAAACTCTTT.

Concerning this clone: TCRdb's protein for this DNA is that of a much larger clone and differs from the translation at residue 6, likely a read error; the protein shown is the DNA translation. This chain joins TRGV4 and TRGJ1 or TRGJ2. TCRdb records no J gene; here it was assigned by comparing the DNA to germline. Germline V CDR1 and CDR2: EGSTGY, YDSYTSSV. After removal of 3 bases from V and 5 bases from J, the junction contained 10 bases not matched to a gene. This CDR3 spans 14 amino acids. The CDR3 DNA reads TGTGCCACCTGGGATTGGCGGGTGAATTATAAGAAACTCTTT. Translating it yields CATWDWRVNYKKLF.

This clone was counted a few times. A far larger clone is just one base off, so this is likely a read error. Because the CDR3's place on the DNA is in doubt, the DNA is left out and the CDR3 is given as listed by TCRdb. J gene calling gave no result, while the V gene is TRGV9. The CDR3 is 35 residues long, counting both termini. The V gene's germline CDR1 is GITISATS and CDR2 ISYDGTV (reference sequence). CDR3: CALWEARADRIIIRNSLAVEQHLLSQVSIGRIQHF.

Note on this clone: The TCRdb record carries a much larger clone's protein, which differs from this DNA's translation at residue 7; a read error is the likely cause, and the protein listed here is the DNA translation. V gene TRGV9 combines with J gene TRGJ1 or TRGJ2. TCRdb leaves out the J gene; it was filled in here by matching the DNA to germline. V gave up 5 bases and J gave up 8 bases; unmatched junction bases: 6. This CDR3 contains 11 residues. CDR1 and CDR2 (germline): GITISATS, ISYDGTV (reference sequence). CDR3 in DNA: TGTGCCTTGTGGGTGAGGCATAAGAAACTCTTT. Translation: CALWVRHKKLF.

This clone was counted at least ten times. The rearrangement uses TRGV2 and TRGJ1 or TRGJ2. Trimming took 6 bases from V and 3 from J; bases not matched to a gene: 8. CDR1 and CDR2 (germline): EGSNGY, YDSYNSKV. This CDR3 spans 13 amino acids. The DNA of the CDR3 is TGTGCCACCTGGACTCAGGGTTATTATAAGAAACTCTTT. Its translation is CATWTQGYYKKLF.

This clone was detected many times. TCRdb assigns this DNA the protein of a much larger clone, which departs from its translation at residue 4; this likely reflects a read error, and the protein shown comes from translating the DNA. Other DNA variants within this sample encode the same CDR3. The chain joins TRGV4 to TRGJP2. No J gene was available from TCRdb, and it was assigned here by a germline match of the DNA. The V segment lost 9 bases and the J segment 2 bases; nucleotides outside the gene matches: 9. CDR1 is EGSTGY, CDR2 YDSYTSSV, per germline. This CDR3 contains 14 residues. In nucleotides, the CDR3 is TGTGCCACCCGGCAAAAGAGTAGTGATTGGATCAAGACGTTT. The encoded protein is CATRQKSSDWIKTF.

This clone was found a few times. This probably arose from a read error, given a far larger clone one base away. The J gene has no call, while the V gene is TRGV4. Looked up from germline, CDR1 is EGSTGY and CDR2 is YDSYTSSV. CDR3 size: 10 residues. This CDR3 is CATWDSQKLF. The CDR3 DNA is TGTGCCACCTGGGATTCGCAGAAGCTCTTT.

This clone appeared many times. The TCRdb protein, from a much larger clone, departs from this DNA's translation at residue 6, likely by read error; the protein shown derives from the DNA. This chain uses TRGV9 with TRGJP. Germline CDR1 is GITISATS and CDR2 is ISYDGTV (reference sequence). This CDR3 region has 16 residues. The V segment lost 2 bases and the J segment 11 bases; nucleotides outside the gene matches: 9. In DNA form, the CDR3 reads TGTGCCTTGTGGGAGGCGCGGGTGATGGGCAAAAAAATCAAGGTATTT. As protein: CALWEARVMGKKIKVF.

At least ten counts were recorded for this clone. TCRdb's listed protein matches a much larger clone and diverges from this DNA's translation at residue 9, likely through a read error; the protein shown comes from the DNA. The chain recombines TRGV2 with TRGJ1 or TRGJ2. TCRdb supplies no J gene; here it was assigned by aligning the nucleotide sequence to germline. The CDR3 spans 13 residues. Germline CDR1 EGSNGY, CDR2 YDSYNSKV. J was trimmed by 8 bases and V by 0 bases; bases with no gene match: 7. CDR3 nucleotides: TGTGCCACCTGGGACGGGCACGATCATAAGAAACTCTTT. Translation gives CATWDGHDHKKLF.

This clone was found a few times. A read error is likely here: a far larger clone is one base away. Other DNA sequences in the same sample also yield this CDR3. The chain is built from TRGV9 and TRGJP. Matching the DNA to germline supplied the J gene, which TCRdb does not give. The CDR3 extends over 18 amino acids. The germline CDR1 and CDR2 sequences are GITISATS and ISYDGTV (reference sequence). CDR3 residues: CALWEVIRQELGKKIKVF. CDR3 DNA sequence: TGTGCCTTGTGGGAGGTTATTCGGCAAGAGTTGGGCAAAAAGATCAAGGTATTT.

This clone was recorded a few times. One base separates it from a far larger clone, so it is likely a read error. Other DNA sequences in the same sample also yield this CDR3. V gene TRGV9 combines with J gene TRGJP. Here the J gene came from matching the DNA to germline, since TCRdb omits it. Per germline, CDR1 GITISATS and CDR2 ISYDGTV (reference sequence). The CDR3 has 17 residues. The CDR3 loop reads CALWEGMQELGKKIKVF. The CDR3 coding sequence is TGCGCCTTGTGGGAGGGGATGCAAGAGTTGGGCAAAAAAATCAAGGTATTT.

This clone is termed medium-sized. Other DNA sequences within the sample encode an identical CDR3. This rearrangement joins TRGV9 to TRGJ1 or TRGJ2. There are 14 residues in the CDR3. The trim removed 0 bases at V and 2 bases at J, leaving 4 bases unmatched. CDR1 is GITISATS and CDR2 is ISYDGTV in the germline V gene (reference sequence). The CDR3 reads CALWEVGYYYKKLF. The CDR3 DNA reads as TGTGCCTTGTGGGAGGTGGGGTATTATTATAAGAAACTCTTT.

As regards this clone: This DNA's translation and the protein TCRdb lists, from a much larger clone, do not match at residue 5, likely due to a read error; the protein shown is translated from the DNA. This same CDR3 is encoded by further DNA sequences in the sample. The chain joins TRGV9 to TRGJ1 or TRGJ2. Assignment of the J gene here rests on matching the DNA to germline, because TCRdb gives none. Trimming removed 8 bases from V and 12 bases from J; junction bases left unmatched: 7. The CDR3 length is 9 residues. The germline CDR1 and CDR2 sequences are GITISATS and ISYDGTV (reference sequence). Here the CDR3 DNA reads TGTGCCTTGTATTACCGGAAACTCTTT. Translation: CALYYRKLF.

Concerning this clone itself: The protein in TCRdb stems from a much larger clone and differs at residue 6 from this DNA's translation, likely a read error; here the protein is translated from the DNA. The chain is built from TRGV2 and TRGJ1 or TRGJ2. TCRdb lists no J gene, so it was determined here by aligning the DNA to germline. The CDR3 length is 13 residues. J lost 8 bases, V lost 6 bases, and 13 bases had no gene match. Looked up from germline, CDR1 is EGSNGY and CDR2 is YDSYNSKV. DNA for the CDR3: TGTGCCACCTGGAAAGGAGGAAAACATAAGAAACTCTTT. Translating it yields CATWKGGKHKKLF.

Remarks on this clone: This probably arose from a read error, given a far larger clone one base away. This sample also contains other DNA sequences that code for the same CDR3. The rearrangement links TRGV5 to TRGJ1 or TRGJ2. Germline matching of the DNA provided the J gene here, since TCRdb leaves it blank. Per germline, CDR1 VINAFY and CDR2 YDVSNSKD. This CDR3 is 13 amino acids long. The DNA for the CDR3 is TGCGCCACCTGGGAGTTCTCGGGATATAAGAAACTCTTT. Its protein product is CATWEFSGYKKLF.

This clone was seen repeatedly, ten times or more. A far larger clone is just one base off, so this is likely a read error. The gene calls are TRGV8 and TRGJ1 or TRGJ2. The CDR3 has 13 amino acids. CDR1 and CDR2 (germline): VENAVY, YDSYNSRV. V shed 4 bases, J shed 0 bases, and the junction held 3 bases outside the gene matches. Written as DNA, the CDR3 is TGTGCCACCTGGGACGCGAATTATTATAAGAAACTCTTT. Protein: CATWDANYYKKLF.

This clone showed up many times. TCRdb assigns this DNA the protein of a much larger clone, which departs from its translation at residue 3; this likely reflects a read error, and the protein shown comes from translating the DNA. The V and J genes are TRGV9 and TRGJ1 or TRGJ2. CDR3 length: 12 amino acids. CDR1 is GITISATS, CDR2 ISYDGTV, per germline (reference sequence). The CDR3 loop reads CASWEDYYKKLF. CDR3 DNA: TGTGCCTCGTGGGAGGACTATTATAAGAAACTCTTT.

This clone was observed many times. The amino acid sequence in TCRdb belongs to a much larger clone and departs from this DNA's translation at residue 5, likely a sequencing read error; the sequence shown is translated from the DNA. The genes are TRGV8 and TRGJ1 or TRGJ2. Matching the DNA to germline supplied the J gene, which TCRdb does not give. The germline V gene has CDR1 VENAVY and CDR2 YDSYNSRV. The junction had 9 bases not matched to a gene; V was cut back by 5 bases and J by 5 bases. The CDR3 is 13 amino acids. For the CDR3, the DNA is TGTGCCACCTGGGGTAGAGGCCATTATAAGAAACTCTTT. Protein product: CATWGRGHYKKLF.

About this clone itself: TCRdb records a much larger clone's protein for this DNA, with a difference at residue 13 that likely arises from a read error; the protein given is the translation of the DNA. The CDR3 DNA is TGTGCCACCTGGGACCTAACCACTGGTTGGTTCAAGGTATTT. Translation: CATWDLTTGWFKVF. The gene calls are TRGV8 and TRGJP. TCRdb records no J gene; here it was assigned by comparing the DNA to germline. Germline loops: CDR1 VENAVY, CDR2 YDSYNSRV. J lost 23 bases, V lost 4 bases, and 17 bases had no gene match. The length of the CDR3 is 14 residues.

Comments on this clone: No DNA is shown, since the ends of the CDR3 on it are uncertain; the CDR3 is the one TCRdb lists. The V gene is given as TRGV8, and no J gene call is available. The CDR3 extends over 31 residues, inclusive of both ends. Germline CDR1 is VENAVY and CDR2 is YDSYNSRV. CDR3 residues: CATWITFIMRNSLAVEQHLLSQVSIGRIQHF.

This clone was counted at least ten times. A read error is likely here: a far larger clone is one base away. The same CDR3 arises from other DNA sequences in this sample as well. The CDR3 loop reads CALWEVGWSSDWIKTF. The DNA for the CDR3 is TGTGCCTTGTGGGAGGTGGGTTGGAGTAGTGATTGGATCAAGACGTTC. V gene TRGV9 was called; the J gene was not. This CDR3 spans 16 amino acids. Germline V gives CDR1 GITISATS, CDR2 ISYDGTV (reference sequence).

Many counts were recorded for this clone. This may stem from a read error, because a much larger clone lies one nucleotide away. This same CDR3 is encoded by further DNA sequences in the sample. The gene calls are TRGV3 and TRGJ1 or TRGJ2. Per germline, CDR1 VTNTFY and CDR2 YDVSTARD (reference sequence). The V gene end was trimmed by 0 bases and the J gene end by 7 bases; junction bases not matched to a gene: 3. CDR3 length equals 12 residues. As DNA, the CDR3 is TGTGCCACCTGGGACAGGCTGTATAAGAAACTCTTT. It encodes CATWDRLYKKLF.

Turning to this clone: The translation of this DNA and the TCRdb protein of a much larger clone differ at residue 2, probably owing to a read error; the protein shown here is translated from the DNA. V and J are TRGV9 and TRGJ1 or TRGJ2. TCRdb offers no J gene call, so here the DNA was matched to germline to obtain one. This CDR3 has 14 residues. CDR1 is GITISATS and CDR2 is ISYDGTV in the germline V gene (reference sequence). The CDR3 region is CTLWEVFDDYKKLF. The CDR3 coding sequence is TGTACCTTGTGGGAGGTGTTCGACGATTATAAGAAACTCTTT.

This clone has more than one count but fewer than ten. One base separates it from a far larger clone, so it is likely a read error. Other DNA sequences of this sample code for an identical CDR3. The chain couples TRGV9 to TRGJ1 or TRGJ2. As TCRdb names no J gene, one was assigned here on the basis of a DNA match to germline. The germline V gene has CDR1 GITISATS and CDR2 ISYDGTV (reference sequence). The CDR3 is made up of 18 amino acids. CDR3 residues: CALWEGHPKTLNYYKKLF. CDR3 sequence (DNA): TGTGCCCTGTGGGAGGGACACCCCAAAACTCTGAATTATTATAAGAAACTCTTT.

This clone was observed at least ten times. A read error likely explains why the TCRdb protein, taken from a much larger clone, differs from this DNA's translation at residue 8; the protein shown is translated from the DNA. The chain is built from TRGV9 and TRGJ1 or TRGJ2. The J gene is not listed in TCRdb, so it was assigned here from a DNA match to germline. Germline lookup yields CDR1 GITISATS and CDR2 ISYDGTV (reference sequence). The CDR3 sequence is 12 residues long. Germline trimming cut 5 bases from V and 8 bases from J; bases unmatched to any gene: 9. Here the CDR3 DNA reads TGTGCCTTGTGGGGGACAGACGATAAGAAACTCTTT. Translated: CALWGTDDKKLF.

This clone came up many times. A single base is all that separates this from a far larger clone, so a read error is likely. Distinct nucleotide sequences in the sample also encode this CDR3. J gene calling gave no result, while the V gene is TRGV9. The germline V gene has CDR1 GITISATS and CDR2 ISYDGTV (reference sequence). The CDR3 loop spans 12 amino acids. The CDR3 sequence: CALWEVRKIKVF. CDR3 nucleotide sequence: TGTGCCTTGTGGGAGGTTAGGAAAATCAAGGTATTC.

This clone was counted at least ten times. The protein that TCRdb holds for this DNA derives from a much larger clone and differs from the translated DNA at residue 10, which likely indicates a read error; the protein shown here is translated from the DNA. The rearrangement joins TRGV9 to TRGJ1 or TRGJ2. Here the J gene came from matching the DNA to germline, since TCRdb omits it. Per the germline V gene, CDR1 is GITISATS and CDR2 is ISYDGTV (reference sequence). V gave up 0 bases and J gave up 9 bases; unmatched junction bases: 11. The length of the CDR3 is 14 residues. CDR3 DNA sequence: TGTGCCTTGTGGGAGGTGCAGCCCCATTTTAAGAAACTCTTT. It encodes CALWEVQPHFKKLF.

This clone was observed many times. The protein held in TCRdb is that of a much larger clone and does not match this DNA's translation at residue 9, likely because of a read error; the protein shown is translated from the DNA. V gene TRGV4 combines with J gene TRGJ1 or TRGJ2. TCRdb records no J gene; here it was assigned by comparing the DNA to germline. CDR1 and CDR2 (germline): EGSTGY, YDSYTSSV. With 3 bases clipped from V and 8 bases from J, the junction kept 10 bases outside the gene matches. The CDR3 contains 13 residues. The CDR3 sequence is CATWDSMSHKKLF. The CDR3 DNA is TGTGCCACCTGGGATAGTATGAGTCATAAGAAACTCTTT.

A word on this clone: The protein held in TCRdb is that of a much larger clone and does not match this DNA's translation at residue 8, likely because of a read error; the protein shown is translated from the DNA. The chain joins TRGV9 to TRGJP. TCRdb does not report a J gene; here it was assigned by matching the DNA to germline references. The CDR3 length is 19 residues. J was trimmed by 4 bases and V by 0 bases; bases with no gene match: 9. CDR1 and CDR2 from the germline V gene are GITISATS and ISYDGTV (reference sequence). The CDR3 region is CALWEVREEQELGKKIKVF. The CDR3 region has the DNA TGTGCCTTGTGGGAGGTGCGTGAGGAACAAGAGTTGGGCAAAAAAATCAAGGTATTT.